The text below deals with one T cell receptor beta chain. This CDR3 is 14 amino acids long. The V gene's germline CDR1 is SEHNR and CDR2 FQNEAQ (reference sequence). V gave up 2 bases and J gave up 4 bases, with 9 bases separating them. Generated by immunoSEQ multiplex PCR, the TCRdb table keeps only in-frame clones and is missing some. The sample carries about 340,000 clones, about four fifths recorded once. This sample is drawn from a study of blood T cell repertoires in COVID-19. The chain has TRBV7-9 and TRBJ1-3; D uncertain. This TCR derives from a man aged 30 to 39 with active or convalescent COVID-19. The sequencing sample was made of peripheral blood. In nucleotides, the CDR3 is TGTGCCAGCAGCTTAAACAGTCGGGGAAACACCATATATTTT. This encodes CASSLNSRGNTIYF.